This TCR beta chain is drawn from a study of CD8 T cells in ankylosing spondylitis. Study-wide findings and caveats: Characteristic of ankylosing spondylitis blood, it appeared, was a TCR beta motif comprising about eight highly homologous variants. Before this, some motif variants had been reported in reactive arthritis synovial fluid and blood. Matched ankylosing spondylitis synovial fluid reportedly showed significant enrichment of disease-linked clones.

This clonotype showed up just a few times. Its antigen is undetermined. Preparation of TCR beta libraries was done by quantitative 5'-RACE with molecular barcodes. TCRdb used MiXCR to reprocess the 5' RACE reads, holding one entry per CDR3 protein. There are 250,000 or so distinct CDR3 sequences in the sample; under 20% occur only once, and around 33% lies in the top ten. Germline V gene data show CDR1 as SGHRS and CDR2 as YFSETQ. This CDR3 has 15 amino acids. Between the trimmed V and J ends, which lost 0 bases and 2 bases, there was a span of 10 bases. V usage is TRBV5-1 and J usage is TRBJ2-3; D perhaps matches TRBD2 (6 bases). This TCR derives from a male donor with ankylosing spondylitis or in good health (not recorded which). The sequenced material came from blood, either unsorted or a sorted T cell fraction (not recorded which). The CDR3 loop is CASSLELADTDTQYF. In DNA, the CDR3 is TGCGCCAGCAGCTTGGAGTTAGCGGACACAGATACGCAGTATTTT.